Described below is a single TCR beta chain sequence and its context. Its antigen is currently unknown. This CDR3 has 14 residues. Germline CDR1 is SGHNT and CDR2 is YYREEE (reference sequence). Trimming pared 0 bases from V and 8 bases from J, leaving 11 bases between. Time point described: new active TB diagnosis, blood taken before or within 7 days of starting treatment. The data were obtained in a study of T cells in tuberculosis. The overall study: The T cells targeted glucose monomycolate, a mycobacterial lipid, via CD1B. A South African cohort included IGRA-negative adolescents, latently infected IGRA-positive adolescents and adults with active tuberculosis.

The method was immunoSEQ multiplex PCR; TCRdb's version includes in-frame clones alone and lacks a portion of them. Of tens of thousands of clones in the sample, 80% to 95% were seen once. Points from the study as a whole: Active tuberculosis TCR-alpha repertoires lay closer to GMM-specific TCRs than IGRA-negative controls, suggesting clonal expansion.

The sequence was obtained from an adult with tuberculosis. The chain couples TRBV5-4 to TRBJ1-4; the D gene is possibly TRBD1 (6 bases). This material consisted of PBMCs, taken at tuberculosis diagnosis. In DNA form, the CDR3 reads TGTGCCAGCAGCTTGGGGACAGCTTCCGAAAAACTGTTTTTT. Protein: CASSLGTASEKLFF.